The clone carrying this TCR beta chain has at least ten counts. The antigen remains unidentified. The library was built for alpha chains, so this beta chain is an off-target read and its size means little. The sample is drawn from a study of spatial heterogeneity in lung cancer. Study-wide context: The mean occurrence of each unique TCR and UMI combination in raw reads exceeded eight. Study-wide points: The study found that expanded intratumoral alpha and beta TCR counts tracked tumor mutation counts.

Regarding time point: sample taken at primary tumor resection. The cohort: under 80 early-stage, untreated non-small cell lung cancer patients. V lost 5 bases and J 3 bases, leaving 23 bases between the germline ends. Germline V lookup: CDR1 MDHEN, CDR2 SYDVKM. The length of the CDR3 is 17 residues. From the 5' RACE reads, TCRdb called clonotypes with MiXCR, one entry per CDR3 protein. Of roughly 17,000 distinct CDR3 sequences listed, approximately 7% were seen once; the top ten hold 15% to 20%. Sequencing used lung tumor tissue, obtained at surgery. This sequence originates from a female donor with early-stage non-small cell lung cancer. V and J are TRBV28 and TRBJ2-7; the D is unclear. The CDR3 loop reads CASSAPLRLPLFYEQYF. The CDR3 DNA is TGTGCCAGCAGTGCTCCCCTTAGATTGCCCCTCTTCTACGAGCAGTACTTC.